The TCR beta chain described here comes from a study of low-dose radiotherapy and immunotherapy resistance in tumors. Ten or more counts support this clonotype. The CDR3 has 14 residues. Germline V lookup: CDR1 LGHNA, CDR2 YNFKEQ. V was clipped by 1 base and J by 5 bases, with 11 bases between them. TRAV- and TRBV-specific primers primed first-strand cDNA, covering alpha and beta chains. Both a constant-region primer and a V-primer adapter served to amplify TCRs across roughly 22 PCR cycles. In TCRdb, the reads were re-called with MiXCR into one record per CDR3 protein. The repertoire holds about 100,000 distinct CDR3 sequences, with around 20% as singletons. Described time point: after trial treatment. The sample's treatment: LDRT plus nivolumab, ipilimumab, low-dose cyclophosphamide and aspirin (RACIN trial). The therapy administered to donors comprised nivolumab, ipilimumab, aspirin, low-dose cyclophosphamide and low-dose radiotherapy.

The chain has TRBV4-2 and TRBJ1-2; possible D gene TRBD1, 5 bases. This TCR derives from a male donor with prostate cancer. The sequencing here drew on PBMCs, taken after low-dose radiotherapy plus immunotherapy. In nucleotides, the CDR3 is TGTGCCAGCAGCCAAGTTGGGGGGGGTTATGGCTACACCTTC. Its translation: CASSQVGGGYGYTF.